The 24 T cell receptor beta chains below were found in one sample sequenced in a study of CD8+ T cells in alopecia areata. The treatment: oral pan-JAK inhibitor, 5-10 mg twice daily. RNA was isolated and reverse transcribed to cDNA, the sequencing template. Profiling relied on immunoSEQ multiplex PCR, and the TCRdb table lists in-frame clones only, not all of them. The sample records tens of thousands of clones, around 71% being singletons. Sequencing used CD8+ T cells sorted from blood, obtained at week 4, from a patient treated with tofacitinib. These receptors were taken from a human donor with alopecia areata.

J is TRBJ2-7 and V is TRBV29-1; D may be TRBD1 (6 bases). Trimming shortened V by 8 bases and J by 6 bases, and 23 bases separated the two germline ends. Germline V CDR1 and CDR2: SQVTM, ANQGSEA. This CDR3 has 14 residues. CDR3 in amino acids: CSSGPKTGCGEQYF. The CDR3 DNA reads as TGCAGCAGCGGCCCTAAGACAGGTTGTGGCGAGCAGTACTTC.

This clone has only a few counts. The chain links TRBV30 to TRBJ2-3; the D is unclear. V was trimmed by 8 bases and J by 2 bases, leaving 14 bases between them. This CDR3 spans 13 amino acids. Germline V CDR1 and CDR2: GTSNPN, SVGIG (reference sequence). CDR3 protein: CAQSWAATDTQYF. DNA for the CDR3: TGTGCCCAGAGTTGGGCGGCCACAGATACGCAGTATTTT.

This clone was found a few times. The chain is built from TRBV29-1 and TRBJ2-7; 8 bases fit TRBD1. Trimming cost V 5 bases and J 0 bases; bases outside gene matches: 3. CDR1 is SQVTM and CDR2 is ANQGSEA in the germline V gene. This CDR3 region has 13 residues. The CDR3 here is CSVKDRASYEQYF. In DNA form, the CDR3 reads TGCAGCGTTAAGGACAGGGCCTCCTACGAGCAGTACTTC.

This clone has more than one count but fewer than ten. The chain uses TRBV7-9 and TRBJ2-7; D may be TRBD2 (5 bases). V was cut by 2 bases and J by 5 bases, with 16 bases left in between. The CDR3 loop spans 15 amino acids. Germline V gene sequence: CDR1 SEHNR, CDR2 FQNEAQ (reference sequence). The CDR3 protein is CASSLYGEDWDEQYF. Written as DNA, the CDR3 is TGTGCCAGCAGCTTATACGGGGAAGATTGGGACGAGCAGTACTTC.

The chain uses TRBV5-4 and TRBJ1-1; the D gene is possibly TRBD1 (6 bases). CDR1 is SGHNT and CDR2 is YYREEE in the germline V gene (reference sequence). Trimming removed 1 base from V and 1 base from J, with 8 bases in between. This CDR3 is built from 14 residues. The CDR3 reads CASSLQDRNTEAFF. CDR3 nucleotides: TGTGCCAGCAGCTTGCAGGACAGGAACACTGAAGCTTTCTTT.

The gene calls are TRBV5-1 and TRBJ2-5; 7 nucleotides agree with TRBD2. V dropped 4 bases and J dropped 5; count of bases not matched to a gene: 11. The CDR3 has 15 residues. CDR1 SGHRS and CDR2 YFSETQ come from the germline V gene. CDR3 bases: TGCGCCAGCAGCCCCAGGAGACTAGCAGATGAGACCCAGTACTTC. It translates to CASSPRRLADETQYF.

The chain uses TRBV7-9 and TRBJ1-2; D call uncertain. Germline assignment: CDR1 SEHNR and CDR2 FQNEAQ (reference sequence). V was trimmed by 1 base and J by 8 bases, leaving 14 bases between them. This CDR3 is built from 14 residues. The CDR3 DNA is TGTGCCAGCAGCTTAGTTTCGGCTTATCAGGGCTACACCTTC. This sequence encodes CASSLVSAYQGYTF.

The rearrangement uses TRBV4-3 and TRBJ1-2; TRBD1 agrees at 8 bases. V gave up 0 bases and J gave up 6 bases; unmatched junction bases: 9. The CDR3 runs to 16 residues. Germline assignment: CDR1 LGHNA and CDR2 YSLEER. CDR3 loop: CASSQDWSDREHGYTF. CDR3 coding DNA: TGCGCCAGCAGCCAAGATTGGTCGGACAGGGAGCATGGCTACACCTTC.

The chain employs TRBV30 and TRBJ1-5, with 7 nucleotides matching TRBD1. Germline V gene lookup returns CDR1 GTSNPN and CDR2 SVGIG (reference sequence). The CDR3 sequence is 14 residues long. V dropped 3 bases and J dropped 5; count of bases not matched to a gene: 7. In nucleotides, the CDR3 is TGTGCCTGGAGCGTTAATCAGGGGGATCAGCCCCAGCATTTT. Translated, it gives CAWSVNQGDQPQHF.

The chain uses TRBV2 and TRBJ2-5; TRBD1 or TRBD2 may be the D gene (8 bases each). Germline values: CDR1 SNHLY, CDR2 FYNNEI. This CDR3 spans 16 amino acids. V was trimmed by 7 bases and J by 2 bases, leaving 20 bases between them. The CDR3: CASIPGGTGPQETQYF. The CDR3 region has the DNA TGTGCCAGCATTCCGGGGGGGACAGGCCCACAAGAGACCCAGTACTTC.

V is TRBV30 and J is TRBJ2-3, with 10 bases lining up with TRBD2. This CDR3 has 13 amino acids. With 5 bases clipped from V and 5 bases from J, the junction kept 4 bases outside the gene matches. CDR1 is GTSNPN, CDR2 SVGIG, per germline (reference sequence). CDR3 nucleotide sequence: TGTGCCTGGGATAGCGGGGGGTTAGATACGCAGTATTTT. Its translation is CAWDSGGLDTQYF.

V usage is TRBV13 and J usage is TRBJ2-7; possibly TRBD2 for D (5 bases). CDR1 is PRHDT and CDR2 is FYEKMQ in the germline V gene (reference sequence). This CDR3 is 15 amino acids long. V was cut by 0 bases and J by 6 bases, with 15 bases left in between. This CDR3 is CASSLGAGGLSEQYF. CDR3 DNA sequence: TGTGCCAGCAGCTTAGGAGCAGGAGGATTGAGCGAGCAGTACTTC.

The rearrangement joins TRBV29-1 to TRBJ2-3, with TRBD2 identical over 10 bases. The V segment lost 3 bases and the J segment 3 bases; nucleotides outside the gene matches: 6. The CDR3 contains 15 residues. The germline CDR1 and CDR2 sequences are SQVTM and ANQGSEA. CDR3 protein: CSVEGSGGTTDTQYF. The DNA of the CDR3 is TGCAGCGTTGAGGGTAGCGGGGGGACGACAGATACGCAGTATTTT.

The sample holds one count of this clone. V usage is TRBV30 and J usage is TRBJ2-7; a possible D gene is TRBD2 (5 bases). CDR1 is GTSNPN, CDR2 SVGIG, per germline (reference sequence). Trimming stripped 4 bases from V and 4 bases from J, with 8 bases between. The CDR3 length is 11 residues. CDR3 sequence reads: CAWMGEYEQYF. The CDR3 DNA sequence: TGTGCCTGGATGGGAGAGTACGAGCAGTACTTC.

The chain employs TRBV29-1 and TRBJ2-7; D is unclear. CDR3 size: 15 residues. Germline V gene lookup returns CDR1 SQVTM and CDR2 ANQGSEA. V was cut by 0 bases and J by 0 bases, with 12 bases left in between. The CDR3 spells CSVEEPTAFSYEQYF. CDR3 sequence (DNA): TGCAGCGTTGAAGAACCCACGGCATTCTCCTACGAGCAGTACTTC.

This clone was recorded a few times. The chain carries TRBV10-2 and TRBJ2-7; D remains unclear. The CDR3 has 13 residues. Germline V gene lookup returns CDR1 WSHSY and CDR2 SAAADI. The ends were cut back, 2 bases at V and 4 bases at J, with 9 bases in the middle. The CDR3 is CASSERRVYEQYF. In DNA form, the CDR3 reads TGCGCCAGCAGTGAGAGGAGAGTTTACGAGCAGTACTTC.

The J gene is TRBJ2-3, the V gene TRBV9; D unresolved. CDR1 is SGDLS, CDR2 YYNGEE, per germline. The CDR3 contains 15 residues. V was cut by 3 bases and J by 3 bases, with 14 bases left in between. DNA of the CDR3: TGTGCCAGCAGCGGTCAGGTGATCGGTACAGATACGCAGTATTTT. Protein sequence: CASSGQVIGTDTQYF.

This clone was found a few times. V and J are TRBV27 and TRBJ2-5; the match to TRBD2 covers 14 bases. The length of the CDR3 is 18 residues. CDR1 and CDR2 from the germline V gene are MNHEY and SMNVEV (reference sequence). V shed 5 bases, J shed 5 bases, and the junction held 13 bases outside the gene matches. The CDR3 here is CASSPLTSGGVLVETQYF. DNA of the CDR3: TGTGCCAGCAGTCCCCTGACTAGCGGGGGGGTTCTAGTCGAGACCCAGTACTTC.

This chain joins TRBV27 and TRBJ1-5; TRBD1 matches 9 bases. CDR3 size: 14 residues. J lost 7 bases, V lost 5 bases, and 6 bases had no gene match. Germline V gene sequence: CDR1 MNHEY, CDR2 SMNVEV (reference sequence). The CDR3, as DNA: TGTGCCAGCAGTCCCACAGGGGGCCGGCAGCCCCAGCATTTT. As protein: CASSPTGGRQPQHF.

This clone was counted only a few times. The chain combines TRBV29-1 with TRBJ1-1, with TRBD1 matching over 7 bases. The germline CDR1 and CDR2 sequences are SQVTM and ANQGSEA. This CDR3 comprises 13 residues. With 4 bases clipped from V and 0 bases from J, the junction kept 2 bases outside the gene matches. CDR3: CSVGDSMNTEAFF. The CDR3 coding sequence is TGCAGCGTTGGGGACAGTATGAACACTGAAGCTTTCTTT.

The chain has TRBV30 and TRBJ2-3, with D tentatively TRBD1 or TRBD2 (5 bases each). Trimming removed 0 bases from V and 1 base from J, with 11 bases in between. CDR1 and CDR2 from the germline V gene are GTSNPN and SVGIG (reference sequence). The CDR3 totals 15 residues. CDR3 nucleotide sequence: TGTGCCTGGAGTGTGGGACGGACCCGCACAGATACGCAGTATTTT. The encoded protein is CAWSVGRTRTDTQYF.

V usage is TRBV5-1 and J usage is TRBJ1-5, with 8 bases lining up with TRBD1. Germline CDR1 SGHRS, CDR2 YFSETQ. V shed 4 bases, J shed 0 bases, and the junction held 3 bases outside the gene matches. The CDR3 length is 15 residues. The CDR3 DNA reads TGCGCCAGCAGCCCTGGACAGGGTAGCAATCAGCCCCAGCATTTT. Translating it yields CASSPGQGSNQPQHF.

The CDR3 region is CASSLLRGVYDTQYF. Here the CDR3 DNA reads TGTGCCAGCAGTTTATTACGGGGGGTCTACGATACGCAGTATTTT. The gene calls are TRBV27 and TRBJ2-3; TRBD2 aligns across 7 bases. Germline CDR1 reads MNHEY; CDR2 reads SMNVEV (reference sequence). Losses at the gene ends were 1 base for V and 6 bases for J; bases not matched to a gene: 7. The CDR3 runs to 15 residues.

This chain connects TRBV6-6 to TRBJ1-6; D is undetermined. V lost 4 bases, J lost 7 bases, and 11 bases lay in between. The length of the CDR3 is 14 residues. CDR1 is MNHNY, CDR2 SVGAGI, per germline (reference sequence). The CDR3 DNA reads TGTGCCAGCAGTTCACAGATAAGCAATTCACCCCTCCACTTT. It is translated as CASSSQISNSPLHF.